The 7 T cell receptor beta chains below come from one sample, sequenced in a study of cytomegalovirus exposure and HLA in healthy donors. PCR employed 60 Vbeta and 13 Jbeta primers. Some clones are missing from TCRdb's copy, which holds only in-frame ones; the method was immunoSEQ multiplex PCR. The sample carries about 120,000 clones, about 9.4% recorded once. The specimen was PBMCs. These receptors came from a woman in her thirties or forties in good health and CMV-seropositive.

A few counts support this clone. The chain couples TRBV6-1 to TRBJ2-7; TRBD2 aligns across 10 bases. The germline CDR1 and CDR2 sequences are MNHNS and SASEGT. Trimming cost V 1 base and J 0 bases; bases outside gene matches: 0. The CDR3 has 15 amino acids. CDR3 residues: CASSEGTSGSYEQYF. The CDR3 region has the DNA TGTGCCAGCAGTGAAGGGACTAGCGGCTCCTACGAGCAGTACTTC.

The table lists this clone with a few counts. The chain couples TRBV18 to TRBJ2-5; TRBD2 aligns across 10 bases. CDR3 length: 16 residues. Germline V gene data show CDR1 as KGHSH and CDR2 as LQKENI. V gave up 0 bases and J gave up 5 bases; unmatched junction bases: 6. CDR3 in amino acids: CASSPPTSGSRETQYF. The CDR3 nucleotides read TGTGCCAGCTCACCACCGACTAGCGGGTCGAGGGAGACCCAGTACTTC.

The chain recombines TRBV18 with TRBJ2-7; unclear D gene. Germline assignment: CDR1 KGHSH and CDR2 LQKENI. The CDR3 consists of 12 residues. Trimming left V 3 bases short and J 5 bases short, with 8 bases between. CDR3 protein: CASSPAADEQYF. As DNA, the CDR3 is TGTGCCAGCTCACCGGCTGCCGACGAGCAGTACTTC.

This chain uses TRBV6-1 with TRBJ1-2; D is unclear. The CDR3 covers 15 residues. V was trimmed by 3 bases and J by 5 bases, leaving 16 bases between them. The germline CDR1 and CDR2 sequences are MNHNS and SASEGT. The CDR3 protein is CASSDSGLLKYGYTF. CDR3 bases: TGTGCCAGCAGTGACTCCGGGTTGCTAAAGTATGGCTACACCTTC.

This clone has more than one count but fewer than ten. This chain links TRBV11-2 with TRBJ1-6, with 7 bases fitting TRBD1. The CDR3 runs 17 residues. The V gene's germline CDR1 is SGHAT and CDR2 FQNNGV. With 5 bases clipped from V and 5 bases from J, the junction kept 12 bases outside the gene matches. For the CDR3, the DNA is TGTGCCAGCAGCCTGACCGCCATCGGGACAGATAATTCACCCCTCCACTTT. As protein: CASSLTAIGTDNSPLHF.

For the CDR3, the DNA is TGTGCCAGCTCATCAGGGACAGGGGGCCAAGAGACCCAGTACTTC. Its translation is CASSSGTGGQETQYF. The chain links TRBV18 to TRBJ2-5, with 11 bases that match TRBD1. The germline gives CDR1 KGHSH, CDR2 LQKENI. The CDR3 has 15 amino acids. V lost 5 bases and J lost 1; bases outside the gene matches: 3.

CDR3 loop: CASSPTLGGDQPQHF. The CDR3 DNA is TGTGCCAGCAGTCCGACCCTGGGCGGGGATCAGCCCCAGCATTTT. This chain joins TRBV6-5 and TRBJ1-5; D gene ambiguous. Trimming took off 5 bases at V and 5 bases at J, with 16 bases between the two ends. This CDR3 is built from 15 residues. Germline V gene sequence: CDR1 MNHEY, CDR2 SVGAGI.